One sample yielded the 5 T cell receptor beta chains listed below, sequenced in a study of blood T cells in healthy people across ages. Next came a second PCR, run for roughly 6 to 11 cycles, which used a sample-barcoded 5' primer along with a J-beta primer mix. TCRdb reprocessed the 5' RACE reads with MiXCR, giving one entry per CDR3 protein. The data hold 1.5 million to 2 million distinct CDR3 sequences, with 28% observed a single time. Sequences were obtained from blood. These receptors originate from a woman in her 30s in good health.

As to this clonotype: The junction differs from germline at one of its ends, possibly a read error. The rearrangement links TRBV10-3 to TRBJ2-3; TRBD2 matches 9 bases. This CDR3 has 17 residues. Germline-derived CDR1 and CDR2 are ENHRY and SYGVKD. The chain's CDR3 is CAISESPLAGFTDMQYF. Written as DNA, the CDR3 is TGTGCCATCAGTGAGTCTCCACTAGCGGGTTTCACAGATATGCAGTATTTT.

This clonotype was detected a few times. This rearrangement joins TRBV5-6 to TRBJ1-5, with D possibly being TRBD1 (6 bases). V was trimmed by 4 bases and J by 4 bases, leaving 15 bases between them. Germline V gives CDR1 SGHDT, CDR2 YYEEEE. The CDR3 spans 15 residues. The DNA for the CDR3 is TGTGCCAGCAGCCGGGGGGCGGTTAGGAATCAGCCCCAGCATTTT. Translated, it gives CASSRGAVRNQPQHF.

The chain is built from TRBV18 and TRBJ2-1, with D possibly being TRBD2 (5 bases). This CDR3 region has 15 residues. Per germline, CDR1 KGHSH and CDR2 LQKENI. With 4 bases removed from V and 3 bases from J, the gap between germline ends came to 13 bases. CDR3 DNA sequence: TGTGCCAGCTCACGTCGAGGGAATCTCTACAATGAGCAGTTCTTC. Translation: CASSRRGNLYNEQFF.

A note on this clonotype: Just one base apart from a much larger clone, this may be a read error. The V call is TRBV12-3 or TRBV12-4, the J call TRBJ2-5; D may be TRBD1 (7 bases). The DNA end favors TRBJ2-7, so the J call may be wrong. The length of the CDR3 is 15 residues. CDR3 protein: CVSIPGAGGMGEQYF. As DNA, the CDR3 is TGTGTCAGCATTCCGGGGGCAGGGGGAATGGGCGAGCAGTACTTC.

This clonotype was counted a few times. This could be a read error, since a much larger clone is one nucleotide away. The chain recombines TRBV5-5 with TRBJ2-5; either TRBD1 or TRBD2 may supply D (5 bases each). CDR3 length: 13 amino acids. Per the germline V gene, CDR1 is SGHKS and CDR2 is YYEKEE (reference sequence). The ends were cut back, 4 bases at V and 5 bases at J, with 12 bases in the middle. The CDR3 DNA reads as TGTGCCAGCAGCGGGGACGCTTGGGAGACCCAGTACTTC. Its protein product is CASSGDAWETQYF.